The table lists the clone carrying this T cell receptor (beta chain) with a few counts. This entry is derived from a study of blood T cell repertoires in COVID-19. V lost 6 bases and J lost 5, with 19 bases in between. There are 15 residues in the CDR3. Germline assignment: CDR1 SNHLY and CDR2 FYNNEI. The method was immunoSEQ multiplex PCR; TCRdb's version includes in-frame clones alone and lacks a portion of them. The sample holds around 150,000 clones, 89% seen once. The TCR was taken from a man aged 55 to 70 with acute or convalescent COVID-19. Material for sequencing was peripheral blood. The chain carries TRBV2 and TRBJ1-1; D is perhaps TRBD1 (6 bases). The CDR3 loop reads CASSSLRGRGTEAFF. CDR3 bases: TGTGCCAGCAGCTCGCTGAGGGGGAGGGGAACTGAAGCTTTCTTT.